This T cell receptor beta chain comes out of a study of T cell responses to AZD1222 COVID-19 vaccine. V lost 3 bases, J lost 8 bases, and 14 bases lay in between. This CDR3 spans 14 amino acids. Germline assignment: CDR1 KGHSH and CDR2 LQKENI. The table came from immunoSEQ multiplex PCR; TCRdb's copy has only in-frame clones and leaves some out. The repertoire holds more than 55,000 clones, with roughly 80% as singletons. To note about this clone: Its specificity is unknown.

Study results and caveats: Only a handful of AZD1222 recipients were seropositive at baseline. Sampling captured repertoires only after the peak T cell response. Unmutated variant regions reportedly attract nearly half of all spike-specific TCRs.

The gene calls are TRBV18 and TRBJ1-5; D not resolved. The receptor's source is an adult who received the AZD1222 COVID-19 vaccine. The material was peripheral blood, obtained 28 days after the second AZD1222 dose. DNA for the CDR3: TGTGCCAGCTCACCGCGGCAGGCCTCTGAGCCCCAGCATTTT. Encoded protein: CASSPRQASEPQHF.